The 17 T cell receptor beta chains given below trace back to one sample, sequenced in a study of T-cell reconstitution after alpha-beta-depleted transplantation in children. Using unique molecular identifiers, the investigators prepared the TCRbeta library. In TCRdb, the PCR reads were re-called with MiXCR into one record per CDR3 protein. The table has hundreds of thousands of distinct CDR3 sequences, roughly 24% seen once. The sequences come from PBMCs, collected before TCRalphabeta/CD19-depleted stem cell transplant. Receptors originate from a girl aged 2 to 9 with Fanconi anemia, due to receive a stem cell transplant.

As concerns this clonotype: In this CDR3 the conserved last residue, phenylalanine or tryptophan, is missing, so a read error is likely. The chain recombines TRBV28 with TRBJ1-1, with D unclear. The CDR3 is 11 residues long. V lost 2 bases to trimming and J lost 8 bases, with 6 bases between them. The germline gives CDR1 MDHEN, CDR2 SYDVKM. In DNA, the CDR3 is TGTGCCAGCAGTTTAGGGTGGGAAGCTTTCTAT. Its protein product is CASSLGWEAFY.

This clonotype was observed at least ten times. The J gene is TRBJ2-1, the V gene TRBV12-3 or TRBV12-4, with 9 bases matching TRBD2. V lost 9 bases to trimming and J lost 7 bases; unmatched junction nucleotides: 13. The CDR3 contains 15 residues. The CDR3 DNA is TGTGCCAGTCGGAGGGCGGGGGGGCTCTCAAATGAGCAGTTCTTC. This translates into CASRRAGGLSNEQFF.

This clonotype was seen ten or more times. The genes are TRBV20-1 and TRBJ2-3; TRBD1 or TRBD2 may be the D gene (5 bases each). Germline V gives CDR1 DFQATT, CDR2 SNEGSKA (reference sequence). Trimming took 4 bases from V and 5 from J, leaving 22 bases between them. CDR3 size: 16 residues. The CDR3 is CSAIFVARGLLDTQYF. The CDR3 DNA is TGCAGTGCTATCTTTGTAGCCCGGGGCCTGTTAGATACGCAGTATTTT.

The table lists this clonotype with many counts. The chain has TRBV28 and TRBJ1-2; 10 bases agree with TRBD1. CDR1 and CDR2 (germline): MDHEN, SYDVKM. The CDR3 extends over 14 amino acids. V dropped 6 bases and J dropped 4; count of bases not matched to a gene: 5. CDR3 residues: CASRGTGESYGYTF. The CDR3 DNA follows: TGTGCCAGCAGAGGGACAGGGGAGAGCTATGGCTACACCTTC.

A note on this clonotype: A much bigger clone sits one base away, suggesting this may be a read error. This chain joins TRBV6-2 or TRBV6-3 and TRBJ2-7; D gene uncertain. Germline lookup yields CDR1 MNHEY and CDR2 SVGEGT. V lost 6 bases, J lost 0 bases, and 3 bases lay in between. This CDR3 comprises 11 residues. The CDR3 DNA follows: TGTGCCAGCAGGCACTCCTACGAGCAGTACTTC. Its translation: CASRHSYEQYF.

The chain is built from TRBV28 and TRBJ2-5, with 10 bases that match TRBD2. The junction had 7 bases not matched to a gene; V was cut back by 5 bases and J by 4 bases. The CDR3 is 15 amino acids. Germline values: CDR1 MDHEN, CDR2 SYDVKM. CDR3 region: CASSLAGAPRETQYF. The CDR3 bases are TGTGCCAGCAGTCTAGCGGGGGCCCCTCGAGAGACCCAGTACTTC.

This clonotype was detected only a few times. This chain links TRBV12-3 or TRBV12-4 with TRBJ2-7, with 15 bases fitting TRBD2. The CDR3 runs 19 residues. Losses at the gene ends were 6 bases for V and 1 base for J; bases not matched to a gene: 13. This CDR3 reads CASRSTPGLAGGGSYEQYF. The CDR3, as DNA: TGTGCCAGCAGATCTACTCCGGGACTAGCGGGGGGTGGATCCTACGAGCAGTACTTC.

The sample holds many counts of this clonotype. The rearrangement joins TRBV20-1 to TRBJ2-3; D call uncertain. CDR1 is DFQATT, CDR2 SNEGSKA, per germline (reference sequence). The CDR3 runs to 10 residues. The CDR3 DNA follows: TGCGGAGTACTCACAGATACGCAGTATTTT. Its translation: CGVLTDTQYF.

This clonotype came up many times. The V and J genes are TRBV29-1 and TRBJ2-1; D is unresolved. The germline V gene encodes CDR1 SQVTM and CDR2 ANQGSEA. Trimming removed 0 bases at V and 8 bases at J, with 17 bases between. There are 15 residues in the CDR3. CDR3 DNA sequence: TGCAGCGTTGAAGATCCTAGTTTCCTTTGGTATGAGCAGTTCTTC. This gives the protein CSVEDPSFLWYEQFF.

This clonotype has a count of ten or more. This sequence joins TRBV29-1 and TRBJ2-1; 9 nucleotides line up with TRBD2. The CDR3 has 14 residues. Losses at the gene ends were 3 bases for V and 7 bases for J; bases not matched to a gene: 7. Germline assignment: CDR1 SQVTM and CDR2 ANQGSEA. The CDR3 spells CSVDRVSGSNEQFF. In DNA, the CDR3 is TGCAGCGTTGACAGGGTTAGCGGGAGTAATGAGCAGTTCTTC.

This clonotype has just a few counts. V and J are TRBV20-1 and TRBJ1-1; possible D gene TRBD1, 6 bases. V was trimmed by 0 bases and J by 11 bases, leaving 13 bases between them. The CDR3 contains 12 residues. From germline, CDR1 is DFQATT and CDR2 SNEGSKA (reference sequence). CDR3 nucleotide sequence: TGCAGTGCTAGAGATCCAGGGGCGCATGCTTTCTTT. This gives the protein CSARDPGAHAFF.

In its sample, this clonotype was seen a few times. The gene calls are TRBV5-1 and TRBJ2-5, with D uncertain. V dropped 4 bases and J dropped 5 bases, with 21 bases sitting between them. There are 16 residues in the CDR3. In germline, CDR1 is SGHRS, CDR2 YFSETQ. The CDR3 coding sequence is TGCGCCAGCAGCCCAGCCTCGGCGAACGCCGCGGAGACCCAGTACTTC. It codes for CASSPASANAAETQYF.

This clonotype was seen at least ten times. This chain joins TRBV18 and TRBJ1-2, with 7 bases fitting TRBD1. V lost 1 base, J lost 4 bases, and 3 bases stayed unmatched. CDR1 and CDR2 from the germline V gene are KGHSH and LQKENI. The CDR3 totals 14 residues. In DNA, the CDR3 is TGTGCCAGCTCACCACAACAGGGGTTCTATGGCTACACCTTC. Protein: CASSPQQGFYGYTF.

This clonotype was seen just once. The chain combines TRBV7-8 with TRBJ1-5; D remains ambiguous. V lost 3 bases and J lost 6, with 12 bases in between. The CDR3 loop spans 14 amino acids. Germline CDR1 and CDR2: SGHVS and FQNEAQ. This CDR3 is CASSFGRNIQPQHF. The CDR3 DNA follows: TGTGCCAGCAGCTTCGGGCGAAACATTCAGCCCCAGCATTTT. The entire variable domain, with the rest obtained from reference TRBV7-8 and TRBJ1-5, is as follows: GAGVSQSPRYKVAKRGQDVALRCDPISGHVSLFWYQQALGQGPEFLTYFQNEAQLDKSGLPSDRFFAERPEGSVSTLKIQRTQQEDSAVYLCASSFGRNIQPQHFGDGTRLSIL.

V is TRBV20-1 and J is TRBJ2-3; weak D call: TRBD2 (6 bases). This CDR3 has 15 residues. Trimming removed 6 bases from V and 2 bases from J, with 18 bases in between. The V gene's germline CDR1 is DFQATT and CDR2 SNEGSKA (reference sequence). CDR3 amino acids: CSALNSGGVTDTQYF. The CDR3 nucleotides read TGCAGTGCCCTGAATAGCGGAGGGGTCACAGATACGCAGTATTTT.

This clonotype was recorded at least ten times. This sequence joins TRBV20-1 and TRBJ2-3; 9 bases agree with TRBD1. CDR3 length: 13 amino acids. Germline V CDR1 and CDR2: DFQATT, SNEGSKA (reference sequence). CDR3 DNA: TGCGCCCCCCGGGACAGGGCCACAGATACGCAGTATTTT. This codes for CAPRDRATDTQYF.

This clonotype was counted many times. CDR3 bases: TGCAGCGCGGACAGGGGGTGGGATGAGCAGTTCTTC. Translated, it gives CSADRGWDEQFF. J is TRBJ2-1 and V is TRBV29-1, with 10 bases aligning to TRBD1. This CDR3 spans 12 amino acids. J was trimmed by 8 bases and V by 7 bases; bases with no gene match: 5. Germline loops: CDR1 SQVTM, CDR2 ANQGSEA.